This TCR beta chain was captured by sequencing in a study of blood T cells in healthy people across ages. Study-level findings and limits: Naive CD4+ cell counts and diversity both ran higher in long-lived than in aged donors.

CDR1 and CDR2 (germline): MNHNS, SASEGT. With 7 bases removed from V and 0 bases from J, the gap between germline ends came to 13 bases. The CDR3 length is 15 residues. As for this clonotype: Its target is unknown.

No fewer than 5.5 micrograms of total RNA were isolated from every sample. The use of a sample-barcoded 5' primer and a J-beta primer mix characterized a second PCR of about 7 to 12 cycles. A single record per CDR3 protein comes from TCRdb applying MiXCR to the 5' RACE reads. The data show approximately 800,000 distinct CDR3 sequences, 20% to 30% seen once. The data also belong to a second study, concerning T cells of mothers and their children. That investigation notes: M1S, a second-PCR primer, added sample barcodes and 2-4 random nucleotides. Slightly higher overlap, not significant, was seen in related mother-child pairs than in unrelated pairs.

Input material: blood. This chain joins TRBV6-1 and TRBJ2-4, with D possibly being TRBD1 (5 bases). The TCR sequence derives from a boy aged 10-17 years in good health. CDR3 residues: CASTQTVIAKNIQYF. The CDR3 DNA is TGTGCCAGCACCCAGACAGTCATAGCCAAAAACATTCAGTACTTC.